This record covers a single TCR beta chain. The data belong to a study of shared clonotypes between healthy human individuals. Germline V gene data show CDR1 as SGDLS and CDR2 as YYNGEE. The V and J ends lost 1 base and 6 bases respectively, with 16 bases between them. The CDR3 is made up of 15 amino acids. Some clones are missing from TCRdb's copy, which holds only in-frame ones; the method was immunoSEQ multiplex PCR. Among fewer than 350,000 clones listed, roughly 84% were seen once. Material: memory CD8+ T cells sorted from blood. Subset defined: CD45RO+ cells pooled with CCR7-negative TemRA cells. V and J are TRBV9 and TRBJ1-1, with TRBD1 as a possible D gene (5 bases). This receptor was obtained from a man younger than 35 in good health. Here the CDR3 reads CASSVNGAYKAEAFF. CDR3 DNA: TGTGCCAGCAGCGTAAACGGGGCGTATAAGGCTGAAGCTTTCTTT. Combining the CDR3 with reference TRBV9 and TRBJ1-1 gives the whole variable domain DSGVTQTPKHLITATGQRVTLRCSPRSGDLSVYWYQQSLDQGLQFLIQYYNGEERAKGNILERFSAQQFPDLHSELNLSSLELGDSALYFCASSVNGAYKAEAFFGQGTRLTVV.